The 25 T cell receptor beta chains below all came from one sample that was sequenced in a study of shared clonotypes between healthy human individuals (dated by TCRdb to about 2020). Libraries were made using the immunoSEQ multiplex PCR assay. TCRdb's version of the immuneACCESS table is confined to in-frame rearrangements and falls short of the full clone set. An unresolved V gene accounts for under half of the shortfall where checked; the remainder is of unknown origin. The sample table records about 2,200,000 clones; approximately 94% of these occur just once. Of the sample, approximately 1.7% is held by the ten largest clones. CD8 naive samples were obtained by positive selection for CCR7 among CD45RO-negative cells, yielding a CD45RA+CCR7+ population from which TemRA cells were excluded. The sequenced material came from naive CD8+ T cells from PBMCs. The intended sense of this specimen's cell subset or site label: CD45RA+CCR7+. The receptor source for this set is a man aged 18 to 29 in good health. Some clones in this sample may be carry-over from other donors' samples.

V usage is TRBV7-3 and J usage is TRBJ2-3; the D gene could be TRBD1 or TRBD2 (5 bases each). The germline V gene has CDR1 SGHTA and CDR2 FQGTGA. Trimming cost V 6 bases and J 2 bases, with 12 bases left between them. The CDR3 consists of 14 residues. The CDR3 DNA sequence: TGTGCCAGCAGTTGGGGGTACACCACAGATACGCAGTATTTT. It is translated as CASSWGYTTDTQYF. Full variable domain (rest looked up from reference TRBV7-3 and TRBJ2-3): GAGVSQTPSNKVTEKGKYVELRCDPISGHTALYWYRQSLGQGPEFLIYFQGTGAADDSGLPNDRFFAVRPEGSVSTLKIQRTERGDSAVYLCASSWGYTTDTQYFGPGTRLTVL.

CDR3: CASRRTRQESTDTQYF. The CDR3 DNA follows: TGTGCCAGCAGGCGCACAAGACAGGAGAGCACAGATACGCAGTATTTT. The chain carries TRBV11-2 and TRBJ2-3; TRBD1 is a possible D gene (6 bases). This CDR3 region has 16 residues. Germline V gene lookup returns CDR1 SGHAT and CDR2 FQNNGV. Trimming removed 6 bases at V and 0 bases at J, with 16 bases between.

This sequence joins TRBV5-8 and TRBJ1-1, with 8 nucleotides matching TRBD1. The CDR3 is made up of 15 amino acids. From germline, CDR1 is SGHTS and CDR2 YDEGEE. The trim removed 3 bases at V and 7 bases at J, leaving 11 bases unmatched. CDR3 loop: CASSYLQGALGEAFF. The CDR3 bases are TGTGCCAGCAGCTACCTTCAGGGGGCCCTGGGTGAAGCTTTCTTT. Combining the CDR3 with reference TRBV5-8 and TRBJ1-1 gives the whole variable domain EAGVTQSPTHLIKTRGQQATLRCSPISGHTSVYWYQQALGLGLQFLLWYDEGEERNRGNFPPRFSGRQFPNYSSELNVNALELEDSALYLCASSYLQGALGEAFFGQGTRLTVV.

This clone was observed a single time. The chain combines TRBV28 with TRBJ2-7; TRBD2 agrees at 13 bases. Per the germline V gene, CDR1 is MDHEN and CDR2 is SYDVKM. The CDR3 runs 16 residues. V lost 5 bases and J lost 1; bases outside the gene matches: 5. The chain's CDR3 is CASSQGLAGVSYEQYF. CDR3 coding DNA: TGTGCCAGCAGTCAAGGACTAGCGGGAGTGTCCTACGAGCAGTACTTC. The full variable domain, with the rest looked up from reference TRBV28 and TRBJ2-7, is DVKVTQSSRYLVKRTGEKVFLECVQDMDHENMFWYRQDPGLGLRLIYFSYDVKMKEKGDIPEGYSVSREKKERFSLILESASTNQTSMYLCASSQGLAGVSYEQYFGPGTRLTVT.

The rearrangement links TRBV27 to TRBJ2-5; D remains unclear. Trimming removed 5 bases at V and 2 bases at J, with 18 bases between. CDR1 is MNHEY, CDR2 SMNVEV, per germline (reference sequence). The CDR3 covers 16 residues. DNA of the CDR3: TGTGCCAGCAGTCCTCTCCCCCGCGATGAGCAAGAGACCCAGTACTTC. It encodes CASSPLPRDEQETQYF.

The chain employs TRBV27 and TRBJ2-3, with D unresolved. The CDR3 extends over 13 amino acids. The V gene's germline CDR1 is MNHEY and CDR2 SMNVEV (reference sequence). Trimming stripped 10 bases from V and 3 bases from J, with 14 bases between. The CDR3 sequence: CATLPAGTDTQYF. Here the CDR3 DNA reads TGTGCCACCCTTCCCGCCGGGACAGATACGCAGTATTTT.

The chain couples TRBV5-5 to TRBJ1-5, with D tentatively TRBD1 (5 bases). CDR1 is SGHKS, CDR2 YYEKEE, per germline (reference sequence). The CDR3 has 15 amino acids. V lost 4 bases, J lost 0 bases, and 11 bases lay in between. CDR3 nucleotide sequence: TGTGCCAGCAGCGCAGGGACGTATAGCAATCAGCCCCAGCATTTT. This sequence encodes CASSAGTYSNQPQHF.

The rearrangement joins TRBV27 to TRBJ2-7; D is possibly TRBD1 (5 bases). V was pared by 6 bases and J by 7 bases, with 25 bases between. Germline V CDR1 and CDR2: MNHEY, SMNVEV (reference sequence). The CDR3 has 16 amino acids. The CDR3 sequence is CASSLQETAVLGEQYF. The DNA of the CDR3 is TGTGCCAGCAGCCTCCAGGAGACAGCCGTCTTAGGAGAGCAGTACTTC.

The V gene is TRBV6-1, the J gene TRBJ1-2, with TRBD1 as a possible D gene (5 bases). Germline CDR1 is MNHNS and CDR2 is SASEGT. CDR3 length equals 16 residues. V was pared by 3 bases and J by 0 bases, with 14 bases between. The CDR3 region has the DNA TGTGCCAGCAGTGAGACAGCAGGAGGAACTAACTATGGCTACACCTTC. It encodes CASSETAGGTNYGYTF.

This chain uses TRBV27 with TRBJ2-1; TRBD2 is a possible D gene (6 bases). The length of the CDR3 is 15 residues. V was pared by 0 bases and J by 6 bases, with 12 bases between. Germline CDR1 and CDR2: MNHEY and SMNVEV (reference sequence). The CDR3 loop reads CASSLSQRVINEQFF. CDR3 sequence (DNA): TGTGCCAGCAGTTTATCTCAGCGGGTGATCAATGAGCAGTTCTTC.

This sequence joins TRBV7-3 and TRBJ2-7; possibly TRBD2 for D (5 bases). This CDR3 has 16 amino acids. V lost 2 bases and J lost 5, with 19 bases in between. Germline V gives CDR1 SGHTA, CDR2 FQGTGA. The DNA of the CDR3 is TGTGCCAGCAGCTTAGGTGTTATTCCGGGGAGAGACGAGCAGTACTTC. Encoded protein: CASSLGVIPGRDEQYF.

The chain carries TRBV11-3 and TRBJ2-7; maybe TRBD1 (6 bases). The CDR3 has 14 residues. Germline CDR1 is SGHNT and CDR2 is YENEEA. Trimming left V 5 bases short and J 3 bases short, with 14 bases between. The CDR3 loop reads CASSPTGLDYEQYF. The CDR3 DNA sequence: TGTGCCAGCAGCCCTACAGGGCTTGACTACGAGCAGTACTTC.

The CDR3, as DNA: TGTGCCAGCAGACCCCGGCGGGGAGAGGGACAAGAGACCCAGTACTTC. Its protein product is CASRPRRGEGQETQYF. The chain uses TRBV7-9 and TRBJ2-5; TRBD2 might be the D (6 bases). V lost 6 bases to trimming and J lost 2 bases, with 19 bases between them. Germline V gene lookup returns CDR1 SEHNR and CDR2 FQNEAQ (reference sequence). CDR3 size: 16 residues.

The chain is built from TRBV9 and TRBJ1-2; 7 positions agree with TRBD1. The CDR3 length is 15 residues. Trimming removed 3 bases from V and 5 bases from J; junction bases left unmatched: 10. Germline CDR1 and CDR2: SGDLS and YYNGEE. The CDR3 DNA reads TGTGCCAGCAGCGCCAGGGACAGTGGGGTATATGGCTACACCTTC. Its protein is CASSARDSGVYGYTF.

The DNA for the CDR3 is TGCGCCAGCAGTGAGTTAGCGGGAGGGCAAGAGACCCAGTACTTC. Amino acid sequence: CASSELAGGQETQYF. V gene TRBV10-1 combines with J gene TRBJ2-5, with TRBD2 identical over 11 bases. The CDR3 is made up of 15 amino acids. Trimming removed 1 base from V and 2 bases from J; junction bases left unmatched: 0. CDR1 and CDR2 from the germline V gene are WNHNN and SYGVQD (reference sequence).

CDR3: CASSLGVGLYNEQFF. In nucleotides, the CDR3 is TGTGCCAGCAGCTTAGGGGTTGGGTTATACAATGAGCAGTTCTTC. This chain connects TRBV13 to TRBJ2-1; the D is unclear. The CDR3 loop spans 15 amino acids. Trimming pared 0 bases from V and 4 bases from J, leaving 10 bases between. Germline-derived CDR1 and CDR2 are PRHDT and FYEKMQ (reference sequence).

J is TRBJ2-7 and V is TRBV10-3; 12 bases are a match to TRBD2. There are 16 residues in the CDR3. V shed 6 bases and J 7 bases; nucleotides not matched to a gene: 13. Germline CDR1 reads ENHRY; CDR2 reads SYGVKD. CDR3 in DNA: TGTGCCATCAGGGACCCTAGCGGGAGGGCCTTACGTGAGCAGTACTTC. It translates to CAIRDPSGRALREQYF.

The chain employs TRBV7-2 and TRBJ2-1; no clear D. CDR3 length: 12 residues. Trimming took off 6 bases at V and 8 bases at J, with 11 bases between the two ends. CDR1 is SGHTA, CDR2 FQGNSA, per germline. Here the CDR3 reads CASSPRSDEQFF. The CDR3 DNA reads as TGTGCCAGCAGTCCCCGGTCGGATGAGCAGTTCTTC.

This rearrangement joins TRBV11-2 to TRBJ2-5, with 9 bases lining up with TRBD2. The CDR3 has 15 residues. V dropped 5 bases and J dropped 5; count of bases not matched to a gene: 9. CDR1 is SGHAT and CDR2 is FQNNGV in the germline V gene. CDR3 DNA sequence: TGTGCCAGCAGCAACCGGCGGGAGGGCCGGGAGACCCAGTACTTC. Its translation: CASSNRREGRETQYF.

The chain employs TRBV5-1 and TRBJ2-3; D tentatively fits TRBD1 or TRBD2 (5 bases each). Germline lookup yields CDR1 SGHRS and CDR2 YFSETQ. This CDR3 region has 15 residues. The V gene lost 1 base and the J gene lost 0 bases, with 9 bases spanning the gap. DNA for the CDR3: TGCGCCAGCAGCTTGCGGGGACCCAGCACAGATACGCAGTATTTT. This codes for CASSLRGPSTDTQYF.

The chain recombines TRBV9 with TRBJ2-5; 8 bases match TRBD2. Germline values: CDR1 SGDLS, CDR2 YYNGEE. The CDR3 is 16 amino acids. The J segment lost 4 bases and the V segment lost 3 bases, leaving 11 bases of the junction unmatched. Here the CDR3 DNA reads TGTGCCAGCAGCGCCCTAGCGGGTCATGGCTCAGAGACCCAGTACTTC. Translated, it gives CASSALAGHGSETQYF. Full variable domain (outside the CDR3, taken from reference TRBV9 and TRBJ2-5): DSGVTQTPKHLITATGQRVTLRCSPRSGDLSVYWYQQSLDQGLQFLIQYYNGEERAKGNILERFSAQQFPDLHSELNLSSLELGDSALYFCASSALAGHGSETQYFGPGTRLLVL.

The chain employs TRBV5-6 and TRBJ1-5; D ambiguous. CDR3 length: 13 residues. Germline-derived CDR1 and CDR2 are SGHDT and YYEEEE. With 4 bases removed from V and 4 bases from J, the gap between germline ends came to 9 bases. The CDR3 loop is CASSPGPNQPQHF. In DNA, the CDR3 is TGTGCCAGCAGCCCGGGCCCTAATCAGCCCCAGCATTTT.

This clone was detected once. J is TRBJ2-7 and V is TRBV6-1; TRBD2 matches 8 bases. J was trimmed by 4 bases and V by 4 bases; bases with no gene match: 6. The CDR3 consists of 14 residues. Germline V gene data show CDR1 as MNHNS and CDR2 as SASEGT. Here the CDR3 DNA reads TGTGCCAGCAGTGGGCGGGGGGCTGGATACGAGCAGTACTTC. Its translation: CASSGRGAGYEQYF.

The V call is TRBV9, the J call TRBJ2-1; 7 nucleotides line up with TRBD2. V shed 4 bases and J 4 bases; nucleotides not matched to a gene: 5. Germline CDR1 reads SGDLS; CDR2 reads YYNGEE. The CDR3 loop spans 14 amino acids. This chain's CDR3 is CASSPRGEYNEQFF. For the CDR3, the DNA is TGTGCCAGCAGCCCCCGGGGGGAGTACAATGAGCAGTTCTTC.

This chain links TRBV18 with TRBJ2-5; 10 positions agree with TRBD2. The V gene's germline CDR1 is KGHSH and CDR2 LQKENI. Trimming at V came to 0 bases and at J to 1 base, leaving 2 bases not matched to a gene. The CDR3 loop spans 16 amino acids. The CDR3 nucleotides are TGTGCCAGCTCACCACCGACTAGCGGGTTCCAAGAGACCCAGTACTTC. Translating it yields CASSPPTSGFQETQYF.